This entry is about one T cell receptor (beta chain). Within its sample, this clonotype is medium-sized (0.01 to 0.1%). Its binding antigen is unknown. No much larger clone exists at a distance of one base, and base qualities are not known. This sample is drawn from a study of vaccination and CD4 T cells after COVID-19 (dated by TCRdb to 2022 to 2024). General notes on the study: Every convalescent patient had a positive nasal swab PCR test for SARS-CoV-2, with mild disease in 9 or 10 patients and severe disease in one. The cultures were stimulated with overlapping spike peptide pools from SARS-CoV-2 and from the common cold coronaviruses HCoV-NL63, HCoV-OC43 and HCoV-229E. Post-vaccine blood samples were taken a median of approximately 76 days after the second vaccine dose, with a range of about 13 to 250 days. In around 9 COVID-19 convalescent patients and a handful of infection-naive healthy vaccine recipients, researchers compared the spike-specific CD4+ TCR repertoire from before mRNA vaccination with the repertoire from after. Six males and four females were included in the convalescent cohort, with two Hispanic individuals, seven Caucasians, two Asians and one multiracial person represented. A few convalescent patients gave samples both early after vaccination (day 14) and late after vaccination (days 161 to 241). Two doses of either the Pfizer-BioNTech BNT162b2 vaccine (n=8) or the Moderna mRNA-1273 vaccine (n=2) were administered to participants. Control cultures received a CEFX viral epitope pool as the positive control, an HIV-1 Nef peptide pool as the negative control, or no peptide. Post-COVID blood samples were collected from convalescent patients a median of approximately 93 days after diagnosis, with a range of roughly 30 to 170 days.

Beyond this particular receptor, the publication reports: Among the post-vaccine SARS-CoV-2-reactive clones in convalescent patients, a median about 89% showed up only after vaccination, which suggests vaccine-specific priming. Only a relatively small number of convalescent patients were included in the study, and early timepoints following natural infection were not analyzed. An increase in the median number of SARS-CoV-2-reactive clonotypes from approximately 20 after infection to roughly 38 after vaccination was observed, but the change was not found to be significant. Of the vaccine-specific clones found in convalescent patients, nearly all (304 of 307) were mono-reactive for SARS-CoV-2 spike instead of being cross-reactive with common cold coronaviruses.

For this chain, trimming is 1 base at the V end and 8 bases at the J end, and the number of junction bases without a gene match is 4. The CDR3, from cysteine to phenylalanine, totals 14 residues. CDR3 DNA only is kept here, 42 bases in frame from base 1. The germline V gene supplies CDR1 SGHNT and CDR2 YENEEA. The time point label on this specimen signifies: late sampling 161 to 241 days after vaccination in three convalescent patients. The treatment or condition label on this specimen signifies: approximately nine-day PBMC culture with coronavirus spike peptide pools or control peptides (ViraFEST assay). The ViraFEST assay, used in the study, expanded antigen-specific T cells with peptide pools and then identified the expanded clonotypes through TCR sequencing. Positive SARS-CoV-2 PCR tests in the convalescent patients dated from March to December 2020, before Alpha, Beta and Delta variants emerged in the United States. About 1.8 million PBMCs per well were cultured in IMDM with about 5% human AB serum and roughly 10 IU/ml IL-2, plus 10 ug/ml peptide pools. Half of the culture medium was replaced with fresh IL-2-containing medium on days 3 and 7. Once the cells had been in culture for less than 12 days, the EasySep CD4+ T cell isolation kit was used to isolate CD4+ T cells by negative selection. Ficoll-Paque Plus gradient centrifugation was used to isolate PBMCs from whole blood, and the isolated PBMCs were then either used fresh or cryopreserved at -140C. Culture conditions were generally each tested in triplicate wells.

The library was prepared using PCR. TCR sequencing of DNA from cultured CD4+ T cells used the Oncomine TCR Beta short-read assay at the Johns Hopkins FTIC core. Genomic DNA was extracted from the cultured CD4+ T cells with the QIAamp micro DNA kit. The Oncomine TCR Beta libraries from cultured CD4+ T cells were pooled using unique dual indexes and then sequenced on an Illumina iSeq 100. Processing in the source paper ran as follows. Non-productive sequences were filtered out, and CDR3s that did not start with C, did not end with F or W, or were shorter than 7 amino acids were discarded. The MANAFEST web application identified antigen-specific clonotypes by comparing peptide-stimulated wells against reference wells and other culture wells. Positive clones required FDR below 0.05, an odds ratio above 5, and productive frequency above 0.1% in at least two of three replicate wells. A clonotype counted as cross-reactive if it showed significant expansion both in the SARS-CoV-2 spike wells and in at least one common cold coronavirus spike condition. Similarity between CDR3 sequences was evaluated in R version 3.6.1 using Levenshtein distances (stringdist) and unrooted phylogenetic trees (ape). In TCRdb, the public reads were trimmed at Q25 with fastp and aligned with MiXCR, with productive beta chains retained. Rows matching on CDR3 protein sequence are summarized as one entry with the most common DNA and genes. For this entry, the V and J calls and clone size follow TCRdb and not the study's own pipeline. Recorded for this sample are 15,000 to 20,000 distinct CDR3 sequences; around 50% of them occurred a single time. The ten largest make up under 20% of the sample.

The clonotype comes from a human donor who had recovered from COVID-19. The V gene is TRBV11-3 and the J gene is TRBJ2-1; TRBD2 fits 8 bases in the junction. The source material was CD4+ T cells from blood, cultured in vitro, sampled about 7 months after SARS-CoV-2 vaccination. For the CDR3, the sequence is CASSLAGGHHEQFF. The DNA sequence follows: TGTGCCAGCAGCTTAGCGGGGGGGCATCATGAGCAGTTCTTC.